This T cell receptor (beta chain) came from a study of post-analysis software for immune sequencing data. Presence of unique molecular identifiers characterized the TCR beta cDNA libraries. The yield from about 1 to 10 million T cells was roughly 500,000 cDNA molecules in total. TCRdb independently ran MiXCR on the PCR reads; one entry per CDR3 protein. The sample holds roughly 180,000 distinct CDR3 sequences, around 28% seen once. General study findings and limits: There was significantly lower normalized Chao1 diversity in multiple sclerosis patients than in controls. Among roughly 5 TRBV segments more frequent in patients than controls were TRBV5-6, TRBV5-1 and TRBV20-1.

This clonotype was observed at least ten times. Its antigen is not identified. V lost 6 bases to trimming and J lost 3 bases; unmatched junction nucleotides: 9. This CDR3 has 15 amino acids. Germline-derived CDR1 and CDR2 are SGHVS and FQNEAQ. This TCR came from a girl aged 5-17 years with multiple sclerosis. The rearrangement uses TRBV7-8 and TRBJ2-5; TRBD2 matches 8 bases. The sequencing sample was made of blood. In DNA form, the CDR3 reads TGTGCCAGCAGTCCCGGGACTAGGCAGAAAGAGACCCAGTACTTC. This codes for CASSPGTRQKETQYF.